These 11 T cell receptor beta chains came from one sample sequenced in a study of T-cell reconstitution after alpha-beta-depleted transplantation in children. It was with unique molecular identifiers that the TCRbeta library was prepared. TCRdb reprocessed the PCR reads via MiXCR and lists one record per CDR3 protein. The sample shows 670,000 or so distinct CDR3 sequences, around 13% of them seen only once. The source material was PBMCs, sampled before TCRalphabeta/CD19-depleted stem cell transplant. The receptor source for this set is a girl under 10 years old with congenital amegakaryocytic thrombocytopenia, due to receive a stem cell transplant.

This clonotype has a handful of counts. The V and J genes are TRBV2 and TRBJ2-5, with 7 bases matching TRBD2. This CDR3 is built from 14 residues. V lost 2 bases, J lost 5 bases, and 5 bases stayed unmatched. From germline, CDR1 is SNHLY and CDR2 FYNNEI. The CDR3 region is CASSELAGEETQYF. Written as DNA, the CDR3 is TGTGCCAGCAGTGAATTGGCGGGAGAGGAGACCCAGTACTTC.

This clonotype came up many times. The rearrangement links TRBV12-3 or TRBV12-4 to TRBJ1-2; 7 bases are shared with TRBD1. This CDR3 has 14 residues. The trim removed 5 bases at V and 8 bases at J, leaving 11 bases unmatched. CDR3 DNA sequence: TGTGCCAGCAGTCTACCGGGACAGCCCGCCGGCTACACCTTC. It encodes CASSLPGQPAGYTF.

The chain couples TRBV15 to TRBJ2-5; TRBD2 matches at 7 bases. V dropped 0 bases and J dropped 5; count of bases not matched to a gene: 9. The CDR3 extends over 16 amino acids. Germline V gene sequence: CDR1 LNHNV, CDR2 YYDKDF (reference sequence). CDR3 loop: CATSRDQWGGRETQYF. In DNA form, the CDR3 reads TGTGCCACCAGCAGAGATCAGTGGGGGGGTCGTGAGACCCAGTACTTC.

This sequence joins TRBV5-1 and TRBJ2-1, with D possibly being TRBD2 (5 bases). Germline V gives CDR1 SGHRS, CDR2 YFSETQ. CDR3 length equals 14 residues. Trimming took 2 bases from V and 3 from J, leaving 9 bases between them. This CDR3 is CASSLIGDYNEQFF. The CDR3, as DNA: TGCGCCAGCAGCTTAATCGGGGACTACAATGAGCAGTTCTTC.

This clonotype was counted a few times. V gene TRBV5-8 combines with J gene TRBJ2-1, with 14 bases matching TRBD2. Germline-derived CDR1 and CDR2 are SGHTS and YDEGEE. CDR3 length: 15 amino acids. J was trimmed by 6 bases and V by 4 bases; bases with no gene match: 3. CDR3 bases: TGTGCCAGCAGCCGGGGACTAGCGGGAGCCAATGAGCAGTTCTTC. Amino acid sequence: CASSRGLAGANEQFF. Full variable domain (outside the CDR3, taken from reference TRBV5-8 and TRBJ2-1): EAGVTQSPTHLIKTRGQQATLRCSPISGHTSVYWYQQALGLGLQFLLWYDEGEERNRGNFPPRFSGRQFPNYSSELNVNALELEDSALYLCASSRGLAGANEQFFGPGTRLTVL.

The CDR3 is CASSMEQGQGTEAFF. The CDR3 DNA reads as TGCGCCAGCAGCATGGAACAGGGTCAGGGCACTGAAGCTTTCTTT. This rearrangement joins TRBV5-1 to TRBJ1-1, with D maybe TRBD1 (6 bases). V shed 4 bases and J shed 4 bases, with 17 bases lying between them. The V gene's germline CDR1 is SGHRS and CDR2 YFSETQ. This CDR3 comprises 15 residues.

This clonotype was detected only a few times. This sequence joins TRBV7-9 and TRBJ2-5, with 11 bases fitting TRBD2. The CDR3 contains 16 residues. V lost 7 bases to trimming and J lost 1 base; unmatched junction nucleotides: 8. Germline V gene sequence: CDR1 SEHNR, CDR2 FQNEAQ (reference sequence). In nucleotides, the CDR3 is TGTGCCAGCACCCTTCTCACTAGCGGGAGCCAAGAGACCCAGTACTTC. Translated: CASTLLTSGSQETQYF. The whole variable domain, remainder taken from reference TRBV7-9 and TRBJ2-5, is DTGVSQNPRHKITKRGQNVTFRCDPISEHNRLYWYRQTLGQGPEFLTYFQNEAQLEKSRLLSDRFSAERPKGSFSTLEIQRTEQGDSAMYLCASTLLTSGSQETQYFGPGTRLLVL.

This clonotype turned up a few times. The chain employs TRBV7-4 and TRBJ2-5, with 11 bases fitting TRBD2. The CDR3 spans 17 residues. V was pared by 4 bases and J by 6 bases, with 13 bases of the junction left unmatched. Germline-derived CDR1 and CDR2 are SGHVT and SQSDAQ. The CDR3 DNA sequence: TGTGCCAGCAGCTCACGACCAGCCACTAGCGGGAGACAGACCCAGTACTTC. This encodes CASSSRPATSGRQTQYF. The full variable domain, rest sourced from reference TRBV7-4 and TRBJ2-5, is GAGVSQSPRYKVAKRGRDVALRCDSISGHVTLYWYRQTLGQGSEVLTYSQSDAQRDKSGRPSGRFSAERPERSVSTLKIQRTEQGDSAVYLCASSSRPATSGRQTQYFGPGTRLLVL.

The chain combines TRBV18 with TRBJ1-1, with D hard to call. V gave up 3 bases and J gave up 3 bases, with 11 bases separating them. There are 14 residues in the CDR3. CDR1 and CDR2 from the germline V gene are KGHSH and LQKENI. The CDR3 region has the DNA TGTGCCAGCTCACCTGAACAACGGCACACTGAAGCTTTCTTT. Translating it yields CASSPEQRHTEAFF.

This clonotype was found many times. The chain recombines TRBV10-3 with TRBJ2-7, with 10 positions matching TRBD2. V shed 2 bases and J 3 bases; nucleotides not matched to a gene: 1. This CDR3 contains 14 residues. CDR1 is ENHRY and CDR2 is SYGVKD in the germline V gene. This chain's CDR3 is CAISEASGSYEQYF. CDR3 sequence (DNA): TGTGCCATCAGTGAGGCTAGCGGGAGCTACGAGCAGTACTTC.

About this clonotype: This may stem from a read error, because a much larger clone lies one nucleotide away. The gene calls are TRBV5-1 and TRBJ2-3; D may correspond to TRBD1 or TRBD2 (5 bases each). The ends were cut back, 2 bases at V and 7 bases at J, with 17 bases in the middle. CDR1 is SGHRS, CDR2 YFSETQ, per germline. The length of the CDR3 is 15 residues. The CDR3 DNA follows: TGCGCCAGCAGCTTCAACCGGGACGCCGGGCATACGCAGTATTTT. It is translated as CASSFNRDAGHTQYF.